These 22 T cell receptor beta chains originate from one sample sequenced in a study of regulatory T cells in long-lasting Graves disease. Arm-PCR of CDR3 regions and iRepertoire HTBI primers were the basis on which TCR beta libraries were built. TCRdb independently ran MiXCR on the multiplex PCR reads; one entry per CDR3 protein. The table lists fewer than 450,000 distinct CDR3 sequences, roughly 20% of them singletons. Time point meaning: persistent/refractory GD, antithyroid drugs over 5 years with positive TRAb. From PBMCs, RNA was extracted and then used to make the TCR library. The starting material was peripheral blood mononuclear cells (PBMCs), obtained when the disease was refractory, from a patient treated with antithyroid drugs. Source of these receptors: a female donor with Graves disease.

V and J are TRBV29-1 and TRBJ1-6; TRBD1 matches 7 bases. This CDR3 is 13 amino acids long. From germline, CDR1 is SQVTM and CDR2 ANQGSEA. The J segment lost 6 bases and the V segment lost 7 bases, leaving 6 bases of the junction unmatched. The CDR3 protein is CSAQKGANSPLHF. The CDR3 DNA reads as TGCAGCGCCCAGAAGGGGGCTAATTCACCCCTCCACTTT.

This clonotype was recorded many times. CDR3: CASSYSHRDYRGYTF. DNA of the CDR3: TGTGCCAGCAGTTACTCGCACCGGGACTATCGTGGCTACACCTTC. The chain couples TRBV6-5 to TRBJ1-2, with D possibly being TRBD1 (5 bases). Between the trimmed V and J ends, which lost 0 bases and 7 bases, there was a span of 15 bases. CDR3 length: 15 amino acids. Germline V gene sequence: CDR1 MNHEY, CDR2 SVGAGI.

The V and J genes are TRBV3-1 and TRBJ1-1; D remains ambiguous. CDR3 length: 14 amino acids. V shed 2 bases and J shed 6 bases, with 13 bases lying between them. From germline, CDR1 is LGHDT and CDR2 YNNKEL (reference sequence). In DNA form, the CDR3 reads TGTGCCAGCAGCCAAAGGGCTAATTCTGCTGAAGCTTTCTTT. Translating gives CASSQRANSAEAFF. Looking up the rest from reference TRBV3-1 and TRBJ1-1 gives the full variable domain: DTAVSQTPKYLVTQMGNDKSIKCEQNLGHDTMYWYKQDSKKFLKIMFSYNNKELIINETVPNRFSPKSPDKAHLNLHINSLELGDSAVYFCASSQRANSAEAFFGQGTRLTVV.

The chain employs TRBV20-1 and TRBJ1-2, with 7 positions matching TRBD1. This CDR3 region has 13 residues. CDR1 and CDR2 from the germline V gene are DFQATT and SNEGSKA (reference sequence). Trimming took 4 bases from V and 2 from J; bases not matched to a gene: 4. CDR3 coding DNA: TGCAGTGCTACAAAGACAGGGAACTATGGCTACACCTTC. Translating it yields CSATKTGNYGYTF.

This clonotype came up many times. This chain uses TRBV20-1 with TRBJ2-5, with D perhaps TRBD2 (6 bases). This CDR3 is built from 15 residues. Trimming took 0 bases from V and 5 from J, leaving 16 bases between them. Per germline, CDR1 DFQATT and CDR2 SNEGSKA (reference sequence). CDR3 region: CSARDLGGPTETQYF. Written as DNA, the CDR3 is TGCAGTGCTAGAGATCTGGGGGGACCCACGGAGACCCAGTACTTC.

Only a few counts were recorded for this clonotype. The chain combines TRBV7-9 with TRBJ2-2; 7 bases fit TRBD2. CDR1 and CDR2 (germline): SEHNR, FQNEAQ (reference sequence). CDR3 length equals 13 residues. V lost 5 bases and J lost 6; bases outside the gene matches: 3. Here the CDR3 reads CASSREDAGELFF. For the CDR3, the DNA is TGTGCCAGCAGCCGGGAGGACGCCGGGGAGCTGTTTTTT. Looking up the rest from reference TRBV7-9 and TRBJ2-2 gives the full variable domain: DTGVSQNPRHKITKRGQNVTFRCDPISEHNRLYWYRQTLGQGPEFLTYFQNEAQLEKSRLLSDRFSAERPKGSFSTLEIQRTEQGDSAMYLCASSREDAGELFFGEGSRLTVL.

This rearrangement joins TRBV5-5 to TRBJ2-2; D might be TRBD1 (6 bases). With 1 base removed from V and 6 bases from J, the gap between germline ends came to 16 bases. Germline V lookup: CDR1 SGHKS, CDR2 YYEKEE (reference sequence). The CDR3 is made up of 16 amino acids. The CDR3 DNA sequence: TGTGCCAGCAGCTTGTGGGGCCAGGGGCGGTCCGGGGAGCTGTTTTTT. Protein: CASSLWGQGRSGELFF.

This clonotype was observed at least ten times. The J gene is TRBJ2-7, the V gene TRBV3-1; perhaps D is TRBD1 or TRBD2 (5 bases each). Trimming removed 4 bases from V and 7 bases from J, with 17 bases in between. Germline assignment: CDR1 LGHDT and CDR2 YNNKEL (reference sequence). The CDR3 sequence is 14 residues long. The CDR3 here is CASSPGPKVGEQYF. CDR3 coding DNA: TGTGCCAGCAGCCCGGGACCCAAGGTCGGGGAGCAGTACTTC.

As DNA, the CDR3 is TGTGCCAGCAGTTACTCGCGAACCGCGGCGAACACCGGGGAGCTGTTTTTT. Translation: CASSYSRTAANTGELFF. V and J are TRBV6-5 and TRBJ2-2; the D is unclear. V lost 0 bases, J lost 0 bases, and 11 bases lay in between. This CDR3 is built from 17 residues. Germline CDR1 and CDR2: MNHEY and SVGAGI.

This clonotype was counted between two and nine times. This sequence joins TRBV27 and TRBJ2-7; D possibly corresponds to TRBD2 (6 bases). This CDR3 contains 14 residues. Trimming removed 0 bases at V and 6 bases at J, with 12 bases between. Germline V gene data show CDR1 as MNHEY and CDR2 as SMNVEV (reference sequence). CDR3 protein: CASSLSGWRGEQYF. The DNA of the CDR3 is TGTGCCAGCAGTTTATCGGGATGGAGGGGCGAGCAGTACTTC.

The chain links TRBV30 to TRBJ1-6, with a weak D call TRBD1 (6 bases). Trimming pared 3 bases from V and 0 bases from J, leaving 15 bases between. CDR3 length: 17 amino acids. Germline V gives CDR1 GTSNPN, CDR2 SVGIG (reference sequence). DNA for the CDR3: TGTGCCTGGAGAAACAGGGTGCTCGCCTCCTATAATTCACCCCTCCACTTT. Translation gives CAWRNRVLASYNSPLHF.

The J gene is TRBJ1-1, the V gene TRBV5-5; D is possibly TRBD1 (6 bases). Looked up from germline, CDR1 is SGHKS and CDR2 is YYEKEE (reference sequence). The CDR3 is 14 residues long. Trimming pared 6 bases from V and 5 bases from J, leaving 17 bases between. CDR3 bases: TGTGCCAGCACCCAGACAGGACCGATTACTGAAGCTTTCTTT. It translates to CASTQTGPITEAFF.

Many counts were recorded for this clonotype. The J gene is TRBJ1-6, the V gene TRBV6-1; D might be TRBD1 (6 bases). The CDR3 is 14 amino acids. Looked up from germline, CDR1 is MNHNS and CDR2 is SASEGT. The V end lost 6 bases, the J end lost 0 bases, and 6 bases lay between the germline ends. The CDR3 loop reads CASRDSSYNSPLHF. The CDR3 DNA sequence: TGTGCCAGCAGGGACAGCTCCTATAATTCACCCCTCCACTTT.

V usage is TRBV6-1 and J usage is TRBJ2-7; 7 bases match TRBD1. The CDR3 spans 14 residues. The junction had 4 bases not matched to a gene; V was cut back by 3 bases and J by 2 bases. CDR1 is MNHNS, CDR2 SASEGT, per germline. The CDR3 loop reads CASSDGTEPYEQYF. The CDR3 bases are TGTGCCAGCAGTGATGGGACAGAACCCTACGAGCAGTACTTC.

This clonotype was found a few times. This sequence joins TRBV20-1 and TRBJ2-7; 7 bases are shared with TRBD2. Germline CDR1 is DFQATT and CDR2 is SNEGSKA (reference sequence). The CDR3 is 13 amino acids. Germline trimming cut 4 bases from V and 3 bases from J; bases unmatched to any gene: 6. DNA for the CDR3: TGCAGTGCTATAACAAGGACTAGCTACGAGCAGTACTTC. Amino acid sequence: CSAITRTSYEQYF.

J is TRBJ1-5 and V is TRBV20-1, with 10 bases identical to TRBD1. The junction had 5 bases not matched to a gene; V was cut back by 3 bases and J by 3 bases. Germline V gene sequence: CDR1 DFQATT, CDR2 SNEGSKA (reference sequence). This CDR3 region has 15 residues. This chain's CDR3 is CSARPGQGSNQPQHF. In DNA form, the CDR3 reads TGCAGTGCTAGGCCGGGACAGGGGTCCAATCAGCCCCAGCATTTT.

The rearrangement joins TRBV6-5 to TRBJ2-7; a possible D gene is TRBD2 (5 bases). Germline loops: CDR1 MNHEY, CDR2 SVGAGI. This CDR3 contains 12 residues. Trimming left V 2 bases short and J 6 bases short, with 8 bases between. The CDR3 loop reads CASSYQRFEQYF. In DNA form, the CDR3 reads TGTGCCAGCAGTTACCAGCGGTTCGAGCAGTACTTC.

About this clonotype itself: An end of the junction does not agree with germline; a read error may underlie this. The chain employs TRBV3-1 and TRBJ2-7, with 12 bases lining up with TRBD1. The CDR3 spans 16 residues. CDR1 LGHDT and CDR2 YNNKEL come from the germline V gene (reference sequence). The DNA of the CDR3 is TGTGCCAGCAGCCAAGCGTACGGGACAGGGGGCTACGAGCAGTGCTTC. Amino acids: CASSQAYGTGGYEQCF.

In its sample, this clonotype was seen a few times. The V call is TRBV19, the J call TRBJ2-7, with 12 positions matching TRBD2. Per the germline V gene, CDR1 is LNHDA and CDR2 is SQIVND (reference sequence). The CDR3 covers 16 residues. J lost 3 bases, V lost 6 bases, and 9 bases had no gene match. The CDR3 region has the DNA TGTGCCAGTAGCGAAAGGCGACTAGCGGGAGTCTACGAGCAGTACTTC. Its protein product is CASSERRLAGVYEQYF.

The chain uses TRBV29-1 and TRBJ2-2; 9 bases align to TRBD2. J was trimmed by 8 bases and V by 1 base; bases with no gene match: 2. The germline gives CDR1 SQVTM, CDR2 ANQGSEA. The CDR3 covers 13 residues. The CDR3, as DNA: TGCAGCGTTGAAGGGACTAGCGTGGGGGAGCTGTTTTTT. Translated, it gives CSVEGTSVGELFF.

The table lists this clonotype with a few counts. Here the CDR3 reads CASSFGTDNYEQYF. The CDR3 DNA reads TGTGCCAGCAGTTTCGGGACAGATAACTACGAGCAGTACTTC. The chain is built from TRBV27 and TRBJ2-7; 7 bases line up with TRBD1. CDR3 length: 14 amino acids. CDR1 and CDR2 from the germline V gene are MNHEY and SMNVEV (reference sequence). Losses at the gene ends were 3 bases for V and 3 bases for J; bases not matched to a gene: 5.

This clonotype was picked up a small number of times. The rearrangement joins TRBV2 to TRBJ2-3; TRBD2 matches 10 bases. J gave up 11 bases and V 2 bases, and 4 bases lay outside the gene matches. The germline V gene has CDR1 SNHLY and CDR2 FYNNEI. This CDR3 has 13 amino acids. The DNA for the CDR3 is TGTGCCAGCAGTGAATTCCTAGCGGGAGAGCAGTATTTT. Translation: CASSEFLAGEQYF.